Shown below are 21 T cell receptor beta chains from a single sample sequenced in a study of T cells in Graves' hyperthyroidism and ophthalmopathy (dated by TCRdb to between 2019 and 2020). The library relied on multiplex PCR. The instrument was an Illumina HiSeq 2000. The TCR beta CDR3 regions were amplified from the RNA transcripts. A first-round RT-PCR of the TCR CDR3 used the HTBI primer set with the Qiagen OneStep RT-PCR kit. TCRdb reprocessing: public reads trimmed at Q25 with fastp, clones called with MiXCR, in-frame beta chains kept. Merged by CDR3 protein, the rows form single entries marked with the most common genes and DNA. This sample is represented by hundreds of thousands of distinct CDR3 sequences; over 11% of them were singletons. The ten largest clones add up to roughly 5.5% of the sample. The sequenced material came from blood. These TCRs come from a woman in her twenties or thirties with Graves' hyperthyroidism that later progressed to Graves' ophthalmopathy.

This chain uses TRBV6-1 with TRBJ2-2, with 7 bases that match TRBD1. Germline trimming cut 7 bases from V and 4 bases from J; bases unmatched to any gene: 6. Germline V gene data show CDR1 as MNHNS and CDR2 as SASEGT. This CDR3 is built from 14 residues. CDR3 sequence: CASKKRGPTGELFF. The CDR3 DNA follows: TGTGCCAGCAAAAAAAGGGGGCCCACCGGGGAGCTGTTTTTT.

This clonotype was detected ten times or more. This chain links TRBV6-1 with TRBJ1-1; tentative D call: TRBD1 (5 bases). This CDR3 is 17 amino acids long. V lost 8 bases and J lost 0, with 22 bases in between. Germline V gene sequence: CDR1 MNHNS, CDR2 SASEGT. The CDR3 is CASGYRGQPTMNTEAFF. Written as DNA, the CDR3 is TGTGCCAGCGGGTATAGGGGCCAACCAACTATGAACACTGAAGCTTTCTTT.

Many counts were recorded for this clonotype. This sequence joins TRBV18 and TRBJ1-6; D is perhaps TRBD1 (5 bases). This CDR3 spans 15 amino acids. The germline CDR1 and CDR2 sequences are KGHSH and LQKENI. The germline V and J ends were trimmed by 1 base and 7 bases, with 11 bases remaining between them. The DNA of the CDR3 is TGTGCCAGCTCACCACGGGACCTTCCAAATTCACCCCTCCACTTT. Translating it yields CASSPRDLPNSPLHF.

This clonotype was observed a few times. The chain carries TRBV4-3 and TRBJ1-5, with D possibly TRBD1 on 6 matching bases. CDR1 and CDR2 (germline): LGHNA, YSLEER. Trimming took 0 bases from V and 7 from J, leaving 10 bases between them. There are 14 residues in the CDR3. CDR3 loop: CASSQDLRGQPQHF. The CDR3 coding sequence is TGCGCCAGCAGCCAAGATCTAAGGGGGCAGCCCCAGCATTTT.

The chain combines TRBV18 with TRBJ2-7; the D is unclear. This CDR3 comprises 11 residues. Between the trimmed V and J ends, which lost 2 bases and 6 bases, there was a span of 5 bases. CDR1 and CDR2 from the germline V gene are KGHSH and LQKENI. CDR3 coding DNA: TGTGCCAGCTCACCAAGCGTCGAGCAGTACTTC. Translating gives CASSPSVEQYF.

This clonotype showed up many times. Sequence at one end of the junction differs from germline and may be a read error. The gene calls are TRBV28 and TRBJ1-2; maybe TRBD1 (5 bases). The CDR3 spans 14 residues. The germline gives CDR1 MDHEN, CDR2 SYDVKM. DNA for the CDR3: TGTACCAGCAGTTTAAGCCTAGGGGCGCATGGCTACACCTTC. It is translated as CTSSLSLGAHGYTF.

This clonotype was detected many times. The rearrangement uses TRBV13 and TRBJ2-1, with a possible D match to TRBD2 (7 bases). In germline, CDR1 is PRHDT, CDR2 FYEKMQ (reference sequence). V shed 5 bases and J shed 5 bases, with 19 bases lying between them. The CDR3 covers 16 residues. The CDR3 bases are TGTGCCAGCAGCCCCCGGGGGAGGGGGAGTCACAATGAGCAGTTCTTC. It specifies CASSPRGRGSHNEQFF. The full variable domain, in which reference TRBV13 and TRBJ2-1 provide the parts outside the CDR3, is AAGVIQSPRHLIKEKRETATLKCYPIPRHDTVYWYQQGPGQDPQFLISFYEKMQSDKGSIPDRFSAQQFSDYHSELNMSSLELGDSALYFCASSPRGRGSHNEQFFGPGTRLTVL.

DNA of the CDR3: TGTGCCAGCAGCGTAGAAGGGGGCCGTTCTGGAAACACCATATATTTT. The encoded protein is CASSVEGGRSGNTIYF. This chain joins TRBV9 and TRBJ1-3, with TRBD1 matching 7 bases. Looked up from germline, CDR1 is SGDLS and CDR2 is YYNGEE. V lost 0 bases, J lost 1 base, and 4 bases stayed unmatched. This CDR3 is built from 16 residues.

This clonotype has ten or more counts. The gene calls are TRBV30 and TRBJ1-2; tentatively, D is TRBD1 (5 bases). The CDR3 totals 13 residues. Trimming removed 3 bases from V and 3 bases from J, with 11 bases in between. CDR1 and CDR2 from the germline V gene are GTSNPN and SVGIG (reference sequence). The CDR3 DNA is TGTGCCTGGAGGGGGGACCTATACTATGGCTACACCTTC. This gives the protein CAWRGDLYYGYTF.

This clonotype was detected ten times or more. V is TRBV13 and J is TRBJ2-1; 13 bases fit TRBD2. The V gene's germline CDR1 is PRHDT and CDR2 FYEKMQ (reference sequence). The V gene end was trimmed by 0 bases and the J gene end by 9 bases; junction bases not matched to a gene: 5. The CDR3 extends over 16 amino acids. The CDR3 protein is CASSLGGLAGVVEQFF. Here the CDR3 DNA reads TGTGCCAGCAGCTTAGGCGGACTAGCGGGAGTAGTTGAGCAGTTCTTC.

The chain has TRBV4-2 and TRBJ1-1; tentatively, D is TRBD1 (6 bases). V dropped 4 bases and J dropped 4 bases, with 16 bases sitting between them. CDR1 and CDR2 from the germline V gene are LGHNA and YNFKEQ. The CDR3 is 15 amino acids. CDR3 DNA: TGTGCCAGCAGCCTCCCACAGGGTTCAGGCACTGAAGCTTTCTTT. Translating gives CASSLPQGSGTEAFF.

This clonotype occurred many times. J is TRBJ1-2 and V is TRBV3-1; 7 nucleotides match TRBD1. V trimming: 5 bases; J trimming: 5 bases; junction bases outside the gene matches: 5. The CDR3 has 13 residues. Germline V lookup: CDR1 LGHDT, CDR2 YNNKEL (reference sequence). CDR3 loop: CASSGDSGYGYTF. The CDR3 bases are TGTGCCAGCAGCGGGGACAGCGGATATGGCTACACCTTC.

This clonotype has only a few counts. The chain is built from TRBV6-5 and TRBJ1-1, with 12 bases identical to TRBD1. The junction had 8 bases not matched to a gene; V was cut back by 4 bases and J by 2 bases. Germline CDR1 and CDR2: MNHEY and SVGAGI. The CDR3 runs 17 residues. The CDR3 is CASSSAGTGGLNTEAFF. CDR3 coding DNA: TGTGCCAGCAGTTCTGCCGGGACAGGGGGCCTTAACACTGAAGCTTTCTTT.

The CDR3 spells CASIRTGGADGYTF. CDR3 nucleotide sequence: TGTGCCAGCATTAGGACAGGGGGCGCCGATGGCTACACCTTC. V is TRBV12-3 or TRBV12-4 and J is TRBJ1-2; 11 bases are a match to TRBD1. J gave up 6 bases and V 7 bases, and 7 bases lay outside the gene matches. There are 14 residues in the CDR3.

The sample holds many counts of this clonotype. The rearrangement joins TRBV11-2 to TRBJ1-4, with TRBD1 matching 7 bases. The CDR3 totals 14 residues. Germline assignment: CDR1 SGHAT and CDR2 FQNNGV. J was trimmed by 3 bases and V by 5 bases; bases with no gene match: 3. CDR3 protein: CASSLGTANEKLFF. As DNA, the CDR3 is TGTGCCAGCAGCCTGGGGACAGCTAATGAAAAACTGTTTTTT.

J is TRBJ1-2 and V is TRBV28, with 8 nucleotides matching TRBD1. V lost 4 bases and J lost 3; bases outside the gene matches: 16. In germline, CDR1 is MDHEN, CDR2 SYDVKM. This CDR3 is 18 amino acids long. The CDR3 sequence: CASSYVSPGQESHYGYTF. The CDR3 DNA is TGTGCCAGCAGTTACGTCAGCCCGGGACAGGAGTCGCACTATGGCTACACCTTC.

In this sample, this clonotype turned up many times. The gene calls are TRBV9 and TRBJ2-2; D is perhaps TRBD1 (6 bases). The germline V gene encodes CDR1 SGDLS and CDR2 YYNGEE. CDR3 length: 16 amino acids. V gave up 4 bases and J gave up 1 base, with 14 bases separating them. CDR3 nucleotides: TGTGCCAGCAGCATTACCGGACAGCAGAACACCGGGGAGCTGTTTTTT. It encodes CASSITGQQNTGELFF.

This clonotype appeared many times. The chain combines TRBV5-1 with TRBJ2-1, with D tentatively TRBD2 (6 bases). The germline gives CDR1 SGHRS, CDR2 YFSETQ. The V end lost 3 bases, the J end lost 5 bases, and 12 bases lay between the germline ends. The CDR3 contains 14 residues. This chain's CDR3 is CASSWVVADNEQFF. The CDR3, as DNA: TGCGCCAGCAGCTGGGTTGTAGCGGACAATGAGCAGTTCTTC.

Ten or more counts support this clonotype. V is TRBV5-1 and J is TRBJ2-7; possible D gene TRBD1, 6 bases. Trimming pared 2 bases from V and 5 bases from J, leaving 8 bases between. CDR3 length equals 12 residues. CDR1 and CDR2 (germline): SGHRS, YFSETQ. CDR3 coding DNA: TGCGCCAGCAGCTTACAGGGAGACGAGCAGTACTTC. Amino acid sequence: CASSLQGDEQYF.

This clonotype was seen repeatedly, ten times or more. The V and J genes are TRBV28 and TRBJ2-2; possibly TRBD1 for D (5 bases). The CDR3 has 16 residues. The V end lost 3 bases, the J end lost 0 bases, and 11 bases lay between the germline ends. The germline CDR1 and CDR2 sequences are MDHEN and SYDVKM. CDR3 sequence (DNA): TGTGCCAGCAGTTTTGGGCAGGGCCCGAACACCGGGGAGCTGTTTTTT. Its translation: CASSFGQGPNTGELFF.

This clonotype was picked up many times. The genes are TRBV28 and TRBJ2-1, with 11 bases that match TRBD2. The germline V gene has CDR1 MDHEN and CDR2 SYDVKM. V was clipped by 4 bases and J by 3 bases; unmatched bases: 11. The CDR3 consists of 18 residues. The CDR3 sequence is CASSSGTSGGGVYNEQFF. The CDR3 DNA reads as TGTGCCAGCAGTTCGGGGACTAGCGGAGGGGGGGTCTACAATGAGCAGTTCTTC. Based on the CDR3 plus reference TRBV28 and TRBJ2-1, the full variable domain is DVKVTQSSRYLVKRTGEKVFLECVQDMDHENMFWYRQDPGLGLRLIYFSYDVKMKEKGDIPEGYSVSREKKERFSLILESASTNQTSMYLCASSSGTSGGGVYNEQFFGPGTRLTVL.